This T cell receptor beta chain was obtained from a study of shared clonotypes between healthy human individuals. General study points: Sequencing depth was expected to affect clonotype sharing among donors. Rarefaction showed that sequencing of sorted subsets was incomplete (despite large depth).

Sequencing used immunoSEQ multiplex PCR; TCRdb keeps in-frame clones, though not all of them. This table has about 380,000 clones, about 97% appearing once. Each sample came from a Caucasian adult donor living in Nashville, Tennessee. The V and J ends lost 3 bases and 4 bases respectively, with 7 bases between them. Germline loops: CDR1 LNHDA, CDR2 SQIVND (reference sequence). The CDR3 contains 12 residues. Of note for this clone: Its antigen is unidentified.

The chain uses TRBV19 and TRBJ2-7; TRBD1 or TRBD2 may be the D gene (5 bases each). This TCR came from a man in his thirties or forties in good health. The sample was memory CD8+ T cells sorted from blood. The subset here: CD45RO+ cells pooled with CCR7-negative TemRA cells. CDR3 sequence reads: CASSMRGYEQYF. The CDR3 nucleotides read TGTGCCAGTAGTATGAGGGGTTACGAGCAGTACTTC. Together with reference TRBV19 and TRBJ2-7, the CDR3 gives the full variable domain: DGGITQSPKYLFRKEGQNVTLSCEQNLNHDAMYWYRQDPGQGLRLIYYSQIVNDFQKGDIAEGYSVSREKKESFPLTVTSAQKNPTAFYLCASSMRGYEQYFGPGTRLTVT.